The 10 T cell receptor beta chains in this list originate from one sample, sequenced in a study of HIV-infected patients and healthy controls. cDNA was made from about 480 ng RNA using alpha and beta constant primers. Alpha and beta chain libraries were made separately by chain-specific third strand synthesis with multiplexing indices. TCRdb analysed the 5' RACE reads with MiXCR anew, one entry per CDR3 protein. This table holds roughly 13,000 distinct CDR3 sequences, about 11% found once. Whole blood was used without fractionation, so all unsorted peripheral T cells were included. The sample taken for sequencing was blood. The receptor source for this set is an adult in good health.

This clonotype came up many times. This chain connects TRBV5-4 to TRBJ1-1; D is unresolved. The CDR3 loop spans 15 amino acids. V lost 2 bases to trimming and J lost 3 bases, with 14 bases between them. Germline V lookup: CDR1 SGHNT, CDR2 YYREEE (reference sequence). Written as DNA, the CDR3 is TGTGCCAGCAGCTTAAGGGCCAGATGGGACACTGAAGCTTTCTTT. Its translation: CASSLRARWDTEAFF.

This clonotype was seen many times. This sequence joins TRBV19 and TRBJ2-1; D possibly uses TRBD1 or TRBD2 (5 bases each). This CDR3 has 14 residues. V lost 7 bases and J 6 bases, leaving 16 bases between the germline ends. Germline lookup yields CDR1 LNHDA and CDR2 SQIVND (reference sequence). The CDR3 region is CASTPFAGANEQFF. CDR3 in DNA: TGTGCCAGTACCCCCTTCGCCGGGGCCAATGAGCAGTTCTTC.

This clonotype is medium-sized by share. The chain has TRBV5-1 and TRBJ2-3, with TRBD2 matching over 7 bases. With 0 bases clipped from V and 6 bases from J, the junction kept 10 bases outside the gene matches. This CDR3 has 16 amino acids. The V gene's germline CDR1 is SGHRS and CDR2 YFSETQ. CDR3 DNA: TGCGCCAGCAGCTTGGACGCGGGAGACGGAATTGATACGCAGTATTTT. Residues: CASSLDAGDGIDTQYF.

In nucleotides, the CDR3 is TGTGCCAGCAGTATCTTTGACACTGAAGCTTTCTTT. This translates into CASSIFDTEAFF. V and J are TRBV2 and TRBJ1-1; no definite D call. Deletions cut 5 bases from V and 3 bases from J, with 7 bases between. The CDR3 length is 12 residues. CDR1 and CDR2 from the germline V gene are SNHLY and FYNNEI.

In its sample, this clonotype ranks as medium-sized. The chain has TRBV29-1 and TRBJ2-1; D gene unclear. Germline V CDR1 and CDR2: SQVTM, ANQGSEA. V gave up 1 base and J gave up 2 bases, with 12 bases separating them. This CDR3 is 15 amino acids long. CDR3 nucleotides: TGCAGCGTTGAAGGAAGTTCCGTTCCCTACAATGAGCAGTTCTTC. The encoded protein is CSVEGSSVPYNEQFF.

This clonotype was observed at least ten times. The chain combines TRBV19 with TRBJ2-1; TRBD1 aligns across 7 bases. Germline V lookup: CDR1 LNHDA, CDR2 SQIVND (reference sequence). The CDR3 has 17 residues. V shed 5 bases and J 4 bases; nucleotides not matched to a gene: 14. The CDR3 coding sequence is TGTGCCAGTAGTCAACATCCAACAGGGGTGTCATACAATGAGCAGTTCTTC. Its translation: CASSQHPTGVSYNEQFF.

This clonotype was found a few times. The CDR3: CASSLRSGEYNEQFF. DNA of the CDR3: TGTGCCAGCAGTTTACGGAGCGGGGAGTACAATGAGCAGTTCTTC. V gene TRBV12-3 or TRBV12-4 combines with J gene TRBJ2-1; 7 positions match TRBD2. J lost 4 bases, V lost 2 bases, and 5 bases had no gene match. The CDR3 has 15 residues.

This clonotype has a count of ten or more. The chain recombines TRBV7-6 with TRBJ2-5, with 7 bases identical to TRBD2. The CDR3 is 14 residues long. J was trimmed by 1 base and V by 1 base; bases with no gene match: 0. Germline loops: CDR1 SGHVS, CDR2 FNYEAQ. CDR3 bases: TGTGCCAGCAGCTTAGGGGGGGGCCAAGAGACCCAGTACTTC. Its translation is CASSLGGGQETQYF.

This clonotype is medium-sized in the sample. CDR3 amino acids: CASSSARISEQFF. Here the CDR3 DNA reads TGTGCCAGCAGCTCCGCCCGAATATCTGAGCAGTTCTTC. The chain employs TRBV11-2 and TRBJ2-1; D unresolved. Germline CDR1 SGHAT, CDR2 FQNNGV. The ends were cut back, 4 bases at V and 9 bases at J, with 13 bases in the middle. The CDR3 runs 13 residues.

This clonotype qualifies as medium-sized. J is TRBJ2-2 and V is TRBV2; D might be TRBD2 (6 bases). The CDR3 is 17 residues long. V was shortened by 6 bases and J by 4 bases, with 21 bases between the two germline ends. Germline assignment: CDR1 SNHLY and CDR2 FYNNEI. CDR3 in amino acids: CASSPPLTGVTTGELFF. The CDR3 nucleotides read TGTGCCAGCAGCCCTCCCCTAACGGGAGTGACCACCGGGGAGCTGTTTTTT.